Reported below is one T cell receptor beta chain. This sample stems from a study of blood T cell repertoires in COVID-19. Background on the study: PBMCs, B-cell-depleted T cells, or T cells were the source of the cDNA or gDNA that made up the material.

The V and J ends lost 5 bases and 6 bases, in that order; junction bases with no gene match: 4. The CDR3 extends over 15 amino acids. The germline CDR1 and CDR2 sequences are SEHNR and FQNEAQ (reference sequence). In the original workflow: Cell counts per sample came from amplifying reference gene primers. TCRdb's table, derived via immunoSEQ multiplex PCR, lists solely in-frame clones and lacks some. The D gene and trimming were derived from the DNA, and the V and J assignments and clone size from that table. The data show under 60,000 clones, 89% seen once. Sample: peripheral blood. The TCR sequence derives from a woman aged 80 or over with acute or convalescent COVID-19. The chain uses TRBV7-9 and TRBJ2-1; 13 nucleotides align to TRBD2. The CDR3 DNA is TGTGCCAGCAGCCTACTAGCGGGGGGGCCCAATGAGCAGTTCTTC. It yields the protein CASSLLAGGPNEQFF.